Sequencing of this TCR delta chain was carried out in a study of γδ T cells in repeated Plasmodium falciparum infection. Across the study: Over about 640 days, donors received four mosquito-bite P. falciparum NF54 infections.

This clone occurred a few times. The antigen remains undetermined. The TCRdb protein, from a much larger clone, departs from this DNA's translation at residue 19, likely by read error; the protein shown derives from the DNA. TCRdb reran clone calling via CATT on the multiplex PCR reads. The table records 85,000 to 95,000 delta-chain clones, approximately 1.4% of them present only once. The study, taken as a whole, reports: Malian donors came from one small rural village, predominantly one ethnic group.

This clonotype originated in a pool of human donors (malaria-infected and uninfected, not separated). The specimen was gamma-delta T cells from blood.

In DNA form, the CDR3 reads TGTGCTCTTGGGGAACTAGCGTTTCGCCCCTTCCGTCGCGCTGGGGGCCCCGATAGACTCATCTTT. Residues: CALGELAFRPFRRAGGPDRLIF. The chain recombines TRDV1 with TRDJ1; D might be TRDD3 (7 bases). The J gene was not available in TCRdb and was assigned here by matching the DNA to germline segments. This CDR3 region has 22 residues. Germline V gene data show CDR1 as TSWWSYY and CDR2 as QGS.